The 5 T cell receptor beta chains below were found in one sample sequenced in a study of T-cell reconstitution after alpha-beta-depleted transplantation in children. The authors prepared the TCRbeta library with unique molecular identifiers. TCRdb reanalysed the PCR reads using MiXCR and keeps one entry per CDR3 protein. The sample contains more than 500,000 distinct CDR3 sequences, about an eighth of which appear only once. The specimen was PBMCs, mostly from graft donor cells, collected 180 days after TCRalphabeta/CD19-depleted stem cell transplant. Source of these receptors: a female patient aged 2 to 10 who had a stem cell transplant for aplastic anemia, so the T cells may come from the graft donor.

The rearrangement uses TRBV18 and TRBJ1-5; tentative D call: TRBD1 (6 bases). Germline values: CDR1 KGHSH, CDR2 LQKENI. This CDR3 has 16 residues. V lost 4 bases, J lost 6 bases, and 19 bases lay in between. The CDR3 coding sequence is TGTGCCAGCTCACTCAAATCCCCAGGGGAGAGTCAGCCCCAGCATTTT. Translation: CASSLKSPGESQPQHF.

V gene TRBV7-2 combines with J gene TRBJ2-4; 9 bases map to TRBD1. Unmatched junction bases numbered 8, after V lost 5 bases and J lost 3 bases. The CDR3 consists of 16 residues. The germline CDR1 and CDR2 sequences are SGHTA and FQGNSA. The CDR3 here is CASSPTGGHFKNIQYF. The CDR3 DNA reads as TGTGCCAGCAGCCCTACAGGGGGCCACTTCAAAAACATTCAGTACTTC.

This clonotype was detected many times. The CDR3 sequence is CATRRQGSYNSPLHF. The CDR3 bases are TGTGCCACCAGGAGACAGGGATCCTATAATTCACCCCTCCACTTT. The chain joins TRBV15 to TRBJ1-6, with 7 positions matching TRBD1. J gave up 1 base and V 6 bases, and 3 bases lay outside the gene matches. Germline V lookup: CDR1 LNHNV, CDR2 YYDKDF (reference sequence). The CDR3 extends over 15 amino acids.

This clonotype was observed a handful of times. V usage is TRBV5-1 and J usage is TRBJ2-7; no clear D. CDR1 SGHRS and CDR2 YFSETQ come from the germline V gene. V lost 1 base and J 0 bases, leaving 11 bases between the germline ends. The CDR3 consists of 15 residues. DNA of the CDR3: TGCGCCAGCAGCTTGACGGTTTTCAGCTCCTACGAGCAGTACTTC. This encodes CASSLTVFSSYEQYF.

The rearrangement uses TRBV29-1 and TRBJ1-6; no definite D call. The V end lost 5 bases, the J end lost 3 bases, and 8 bases lay between the germline ends. CDR1 and CDR2 (germline): SQVTM, ANQGSEA. This CDR3 is 13 amino acids long. The CDR3 sequence is CSVTLDYNSPLHF. In nucleotides, the CDR3 is TGCAGCGTTACGTTGGACTATAATTCACCCCTCCACTTT.